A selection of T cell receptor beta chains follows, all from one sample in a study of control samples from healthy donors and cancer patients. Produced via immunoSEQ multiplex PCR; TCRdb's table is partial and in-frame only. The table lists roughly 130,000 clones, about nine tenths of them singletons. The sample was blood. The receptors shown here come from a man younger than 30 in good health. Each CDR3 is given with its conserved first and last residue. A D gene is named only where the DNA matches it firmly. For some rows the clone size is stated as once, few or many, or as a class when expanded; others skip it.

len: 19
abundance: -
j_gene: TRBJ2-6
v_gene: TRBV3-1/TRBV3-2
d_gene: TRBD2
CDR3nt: TGTGCCAGCAGCTCTTACAAGATGACTAGCGCCCCTGGGGCCAACGTCCTGACTTTC
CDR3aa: CASSSYKMTSAPGANVLTF

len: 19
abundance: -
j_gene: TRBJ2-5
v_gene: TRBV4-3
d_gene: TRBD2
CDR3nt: TGCGCCAGCAGCCAAGATGCCCCGATCGGACTAGCGGGAGGAGAGACCCAGTACTTC
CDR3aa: CASSQDAPIGLAGGETQYF

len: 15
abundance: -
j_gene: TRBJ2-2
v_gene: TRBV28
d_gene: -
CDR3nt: TGTGCCAGCAAATGGCGGGGGCCGAACACCGGGGAGCTGTTTTTT
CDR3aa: CASKWRGPNTGELFF

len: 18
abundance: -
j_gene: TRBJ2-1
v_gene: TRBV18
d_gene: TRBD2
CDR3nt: TGTGCCAGCTCACCAGGGGGACTAGCGGGGGAGACCTACAATGAGCAGTTCTTC
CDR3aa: CASSPGGLAGETYNEQFF

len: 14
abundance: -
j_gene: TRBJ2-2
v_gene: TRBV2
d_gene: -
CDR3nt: TGTGCCAGCAGTGACTGGGACAACACCGGGGAGCTGTTTTTT
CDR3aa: CASSDWDNTGELFF

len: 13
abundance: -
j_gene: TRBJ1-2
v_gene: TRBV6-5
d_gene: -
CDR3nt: TGTGCCAGCACGGAGGGATGGATAGGTGGCTACACCTTC
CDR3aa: CASTEGWIGGYTF

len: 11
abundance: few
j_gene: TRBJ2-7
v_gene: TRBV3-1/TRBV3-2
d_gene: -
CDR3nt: TGTGCCAGCAGCCACTCCTACGAGCAGTACTTC
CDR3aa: CASSHSYEQYF

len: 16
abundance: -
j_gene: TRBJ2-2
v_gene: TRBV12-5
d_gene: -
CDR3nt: TGTGCTAGTGGTTTGGTACGTGAAGGGAACACCGGGGAGCTGTTTTTT
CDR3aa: CASGLVREGNTGELFF

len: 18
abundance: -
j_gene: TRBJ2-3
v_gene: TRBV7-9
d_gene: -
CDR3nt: TGTGCCAGCAGCTTAGTGGCCGACTGGGAGGCGGCGTTTGATACGCAGTATTTT
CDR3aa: CASSLVADWEAAFDTQYF

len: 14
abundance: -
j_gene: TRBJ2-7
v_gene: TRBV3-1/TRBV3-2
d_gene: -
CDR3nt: TGTGCCAGCAGCCAGCAGGGGGGGAGTTACGAGCAGTACTTC
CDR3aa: CASSQQGGSYEQYF

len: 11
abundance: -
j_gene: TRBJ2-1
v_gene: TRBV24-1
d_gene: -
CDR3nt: TGTGCCACCAGTCAGGGTAATGAGCAGTTCTTC
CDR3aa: CATSQGNEQFF

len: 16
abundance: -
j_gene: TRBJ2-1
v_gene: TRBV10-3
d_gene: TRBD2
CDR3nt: TGTGCCATCAGTGAGCAACAGCGGGAGGGCTACAATGAGCAGTTCTTC
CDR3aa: CAISEQQREGYNEQFF

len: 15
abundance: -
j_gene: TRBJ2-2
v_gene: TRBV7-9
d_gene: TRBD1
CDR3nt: TGTGCCAGCAGCTCGGACAGGGAGGACACCGGGGAGCTGTTTTTT
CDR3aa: CASSSDREDTGELFF

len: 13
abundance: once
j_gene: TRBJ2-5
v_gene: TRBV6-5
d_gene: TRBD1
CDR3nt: TGTGCCAGCAGCGATGGACAGGTGGAGACCCAGTACTTC
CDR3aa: CASSDGQVETQYF

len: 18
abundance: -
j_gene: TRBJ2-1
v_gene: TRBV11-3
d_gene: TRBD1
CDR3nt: TGTGCCAGCAGCTTAGACACGTTGGGGACAGCGGAATACAATGAGCAGTTCTTC
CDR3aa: CASSLDTLGTAEYNEQFF

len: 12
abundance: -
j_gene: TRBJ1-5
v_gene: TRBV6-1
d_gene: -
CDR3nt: TGTGCCAGCAGTGACAGGGGTTGGCCCCAGCATTTT
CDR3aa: CASSDRGWPQHF

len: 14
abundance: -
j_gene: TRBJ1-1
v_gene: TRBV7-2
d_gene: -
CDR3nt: TGTGCCAGCAGCTTGAGGGCCATGAACACTGAAGCTTTCTTT
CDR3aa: CASSLRAMNTEAFF

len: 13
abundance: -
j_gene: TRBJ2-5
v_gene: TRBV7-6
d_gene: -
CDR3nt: TGTGCCAGCAGCCAAGACAGTCAAGAGACCCAGTACTTC
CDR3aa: CASSQDSQETQYF

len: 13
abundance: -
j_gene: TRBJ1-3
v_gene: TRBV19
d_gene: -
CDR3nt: TGTGCCAGTAGTCTCGGACCCGGAAACACCATATATTTT
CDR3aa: CASSLGPGNTIYF

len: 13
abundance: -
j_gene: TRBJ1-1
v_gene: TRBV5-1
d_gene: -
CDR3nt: TGCGCCAGCAGCTTGGGGGTGAACACTGAAGCTTTCTTT
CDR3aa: CASSLGVNTEAFF

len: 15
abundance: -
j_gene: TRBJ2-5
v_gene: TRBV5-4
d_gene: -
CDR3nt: TGTGCCAGCAGCGCCTTAATCGAATTACCAGAGACCCAGTACTTC
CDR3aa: CASSALIELPETQYF

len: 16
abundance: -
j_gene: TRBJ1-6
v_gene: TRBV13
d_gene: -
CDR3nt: TGTGCCAGCAGCCCAAGCCCCGGGGGCCGAGGTTCACCCCTCCACTTT
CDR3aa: CASSPSPGGRGSPLHF

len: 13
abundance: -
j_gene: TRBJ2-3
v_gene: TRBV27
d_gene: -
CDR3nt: TGTGCCAGCAGTTTATCGAGGCCAGATACGCAGTATTTT
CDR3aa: CASSLSRPDTQYF

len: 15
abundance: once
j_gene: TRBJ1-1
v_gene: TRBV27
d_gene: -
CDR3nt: TGTGCCAGCAGTTTAGAGGGGCAGATGAACACTGAAGCTTTCTTT
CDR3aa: CASSLEGQMNTEAFF

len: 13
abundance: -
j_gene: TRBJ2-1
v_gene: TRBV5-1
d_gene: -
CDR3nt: TGCGCCAGCAGCTTGGTAGGTGACAATGAGCAGTTCTTC
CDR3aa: CASSLVGDNEQFF

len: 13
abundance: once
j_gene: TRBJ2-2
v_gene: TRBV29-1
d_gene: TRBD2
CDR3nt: TGCAGCGTTGATGGGGGAGGGCCCGGGGAGCTGTTTTTT
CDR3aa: CSVDGGGPGELFF

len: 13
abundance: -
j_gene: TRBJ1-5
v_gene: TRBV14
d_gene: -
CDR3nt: TGTGCCAGCAGCCAAGCCCTTCTTGGACCCCAGCATTTT
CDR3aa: CASSQALLGPQHF